This TCR beta chain was retrieved from a study of CD8+ T cells in alopecia areata. CDR1 MGHDK and CDR2 SYGVNS come from the germline V gene. This CDR3 has 13 residues. The V end was cut by 6 bases, the J end by 5 bases, with 13 bases between. Sequencing templates came from extracted RNA that was reverse transcribed into cDNA. Generated by immunoSEQ multiplex PCR, the TCRdb table keeps only in-frame clones and is missing some. Of under 150,000 clones in the sample, roughly 56% were seen once. The treatment denotes: oral pan-JAK inhibitor, 5-10 mg twice daily. In alopecia areata patients, both lesional scalp punch biopsies and peripheral blood were collected.

The chain joins TRBV25-1 to TRBJ1-1, with TRBD1 as a possible D gene (5 bases). This material consisted of CD4+ T cells sorted from blood, taken at week 24, from a patient treated with tofacitinib. This clonotype originated in a human donor with alopecia areata. The CDR3, as DNA: TGTGCCAGCAGCATACGACAGTCAACTGAAGCTTTCTTT. This codes for CASSIRQSTEAFF.